This TCR beta chain was identified during a study of shared clonotypes between healthy human individuals. Overall study context: CD8 memory received one plate per donor, CD8 naive two, CD4 memory three and CD4 naive three. Points from the study as a whole: The expectation was that sequencing depth would affect clonotype sharing among donors.

In the original processing: ImmunoSEQ output held junction-only sequences without quality scores, so filtering differed. Only in-frame clones appear in the TCRdb table, and some are missing; sequencing was by immunoSEQ multiplex PCR. V and J calls and clone size are as listed in that table; D and trimming were resolved from the DNA. The sample shows more than 1 million clones, 78% of them seen only once. Comment on this clone: Its antigen is still unknown.

Germline values: CDR1 SEHNR, CDR2 FQNEAQ (reference sequence). Between the trimmed V and J ends, which lost 0 bases and 1 base, there was a span of 18 bases. This CDR3 spans 19 amino acids. The V call is TRBV7-9, the J call TRBJ1-4; a weak D match, TRBD1 (6 bases). The sample comprised memory CD4+ T cells from PBMCs. Indicated subset: CD45RA-negative fraction. The source of this sequence is a man between 18 and 29 years old in good health. Some clones in this sample may be carry-over from other donors' samples. The CDR3 coding sequence is TGTGCCAGCAGCTTAGCGCCCGGGGGCGCGGGTAAAACTAATGAAAAACTGTTTTTT. Translation: CASSLAPGGAGKTNEKLFF.